This passage covers 18 T cell receptor beta chains from one sample sequenced in a study of shared clonotypes between healthy human individuals. Data came from immunoSEQ multiplex PCR; TCRdb stores just in-frame clones and leaves some out. The data show millions of clones, approximately 90% seen once. The sequenced material came from naive CD4+ T cells sorted from blood. Subset here: CD45RA+ positively selected. These receptor sequences come from a man in his late teens or twenties in good health.

In this sample, this clone turned up a few times. Other nucleotide sequences in the sample specify the same CDR3. The V and J genes are TRBV10-3 and TRBJ1-1; D is ambiguous. CDR3 length: 11 amino acids. V lost 3 bases, J lost 7 bases, and 6 bases lay in between. From germline, CDR1 is ENHRY and CDR2 SYGVKD. The CDR3 spells CAISDPGEAFF. CDR3 sequence (DNA): TGTGCCATCAGTGACCCAGGTGAAGCTTTCTTT.

In its sample, this clone was seen once. The chain joins TRBV29-1 to TRBJ2-7, with D perhaps being TRBD1 or TRBD2 (5 bases each). The CDR3 spans 12 residues. Deletions cut 4 bases from V and 5 bases from J, with 12 bases between. Germline CDR1 is SQVTM and CDR2 is ANQGSEA. The CDR3 is CSVAPGPHEQYF. The CDR3 DNA reads TGCAGCGTTGCACCGGGACCCCACGAGCAGTACTTC.

The chain combines TRBV6-4 with TRBJ1-1; no clear D. Germline V gene data show CDR1 as MRHNA and CDR2 as SNTAGT. The length of the CDR3 is 12 residues. Trimming took off 7 bases at V and 8 bases at J, with 14 bases between the two ends. Here the CDR3 reads CASIPLVREAFF. The DNA for the CDR3 is TGTGCCAGCATTCCGCTCGTCAGGGAAGCTTTCTTT.

This clone has just one count. This sequence joins TRBV25-1 and TRBJ1-4; 9 bases map to TRBD1. Trimming removed 4 bases from V and 4 bases from J; junction bases left unmatched: 4. This CDR3 contains 15 residues. Germline CDR1 is MGHDK and CDR2 is SYGVNS. For the CDR3, the DNA is TGTGCCAGCAGTGGACAGGGGGGGGGTAATGAAAAACTGTTTTTT. Translation gives CASSGQGGGNEKLFF.

The gene calls are TRBV30 and TRBJ2-7; the D gene is possibly TRBD2 (7 bases). V lost 1 base and J lost 7, with 11 bases in between. This CDR3 contains 12 residues. In germline, CDR1 is GTSNPN, CDR2 SVGIG (reference sequence). CDR3 sequence reads: CAWSGGGREQYF. For the CDR3, the DNA is TGTGCCTGGAGTGGGGGGGGCCGGGAGCAGTACTTC.

The chain uses TRBV5-1 and TRBJ2-7; TRBD1 matches 9 bases. V dropped 2 bases and J dropped 4; count of bases not matched to a gene: 7. CDR1 SGHRS and CDR2 YFSETQ come from the germline V gene. There are 15 residues in the CDR3. CDR3 nucleotides: TGCGCCAGCAGCTTAGACCCGGGACAGGGATACGAGCAGTACTTC. It encodes CASSLDPGQGYEQYF.

The V and J genes are TRBV5-1 and TRBJ2-1; TRBD1 aligns across 7 bases. Germline V gene data show CDR1 as SGHRS and CDR2 as YFSETQ. V gave up 5 bases and J gave up 3 bases; unmatched junction bases: 2. CDR3 length equals 13 residues. CDR3 sequence: CASRGTDYNEQFF. CDR3 sequence (DNA): TGCGCCAGCAGGGGGACAGACTACAATGAGCAGTTCTTC.

This sequence joins TRBV6-5 and TRBJ2-5, with a weak D call TRBD2 (5 bases). CDR3 length: 13 residues. Germline V gives CDR1 MNHEY, CDR2 SVGAGI. The V and J ends lost 8 bases and 4 bases respectively, with 14 bases between them. In DNA, the CDR3 is TGTGCCAGCCGTAGGACGGGGATAGAGACCCAGTACTTC. Its translation is CASRRTGIETQYF.

The chain uses TRBV16 and TRBJ2-1; 12 bases are a match to TRBD2. The CDR3 runs to 15 residues. Germline V CDR1 and CDR2: KGHSY, FQNENV. Trimming removed 5 bases from V and 7 bases from J; junction bases left unmatched: 6. Here the CDR3 reads CASSYRLAGENEQFF. CDR3 nucleotides: TGTGCCAGCAGCTATAGACTAGCGGGAGAGAATGAGCAGTTCTTC.

This chain links TRBV11-2 with TRBJ2-2, with 8 bases matching TRBD1. Germline CDR1 reads SGHAT; CDR2 reads FQNNGV. V lost 7 bases, J lost 6 bases, and 10 bases stayed unmatched. The CDR3 has 15 residues. CDR3 DNA: TGTGCCAGCACCCTGACAGGGGATGGGGCCGGGGAGCTGTTTTTT. It translates to CASTLTGDGAGELFF.

The V call is TRBV19, the J call TRBJ2-4; D gene unclear. The CDR3 has 18 residues. Germline-derived CDR1 and CDR2 are LNHDA and SQIVND (reference sequence). V shed 3 bases and J shed 0 bases, with 18 bases lying between them. The DNA for the CDR3 is TGTGCCAGTAGTATCGATCTTGATGTACCGGGAGCCAAAAACATTCAGTACTTC. Translating it yields CASSIDLDVPGAKNIQYF.

J is TRBJ2-2 and V is TRBV11-2; 8 bases are a match to TRBD1. Germline loops: CDR1 SGHAT, CDR2 FQNNGV. There are 15 residues in the CDR3. Trimming cost V 5 bases and J 6 bases; bases outside gene matches: 8. CDR3 DNA: TGTGCCAGCAGCCCATCCGGGACAGGTGCCGGGGAGCTGTTTTTT. Translated: CASSPSGTGAGELFF.

Comment on this clone: One end of the junction fails to match germline, which may point to a read error. V and J are TRBV29-1 and TRBJ2-1; 7 bases map to TRBD1. Germline V CDR1 and CDR2: SQVTM, ANQGSEA. The CDR3 is 12 amino acids. In DNA, the CDR3 is TGCAGCGTAGACAGGGTGGGCAATGGGCAGTTCTTC. Amino acid sequence: CSVDRVGNGQFF.

The rearrangement joins TRBV28 to TRBJ2-5; perhaps TRBD1 as D (5 bases). The V end lost 7 bases, the J end lost 5 bases, and 17 bases lay between the germline ends. The germline V gene encodes CDR1 MDHEN and CDR2 SYDVKM. The CDR3 sequence is 14 residues long. CDR3: CASTQRRDIETQYF. As DNA, the CDR3 is TGTGCCAGCACACAACGCAGGGATATCGAGACCCAGTACTTC.

The chain employs TRBV6-1 and TRBJ2-7; tentatively, D is TRBD1 or TRBD2 (5 bases each). V was shortened by 3 bases and J by 7 bases, with 13 bases between the two germline ends. This CDR3 spans 13 amino acids. The germline CDR1 and CDR2 sequences are MNHNS and SASEGT. The CDR3 DNA follows: TGTGCCAGCAGTGAGTGGGGGACCAGTGAGCAGTACTTC. It codes for CASSEWGTSEQYF.

The chain combines TRBV9 with TRBJ2-7; D possibly matches TRBD1 or TRBD2 (6 bases each). The CDR3 length is 16 residues. The V gene lost 5 bases and the J gene lost 6 bases, with 24 bases spanning the gap. Germline V gene lookup returns CDR1 SGDLS and CDR2 YYNGEE. CDR3 nucleotides: TGTGCCAGCAGGAAGGGGGGCAGTGATCTTTCGGGCGAGCAGTACTTC. It is translated as CASRKGGSDLSGEQYF.

J is TRBJ2-2 and V is TRBV7-2; D not certain. Between the trimmed V and J ends, which lost 5 bases and 4 bases, there was a span of 11 bases. The CDR3 sequence is 14 residues long. Per germline, CDR1 SGHTA and CDR2 FQGNSA. CDR3 sequence: CASSTYKATGELFF. The CDR3 DNA sequence: TGTGCCAGCAGCACATACAAGGCCACCGGGGAGCTGTTTTTT.

The chain couples TRBV7-2 to TRBJ2-2, with TRBD2 as a possible D gene (5 bases). CDR1 SGHTA and CDR2 FQGNSA come from the germline V gene. There are 15 residues in the CDR3. Trimming shortened V by 1 base and J by 3 bases, and 9 bases separated the two germline ends. The CDR3 DNA reads as TGTGCCAGCAGCTTAGATCGGGGAGACACCGGGGAGCTGTTTTTT. It specifies CASSLDRGDTGELFF.